These 30 T cell receptor beta chains were sequenced from one sample in a study of blood T cells in healthy people across ages. Primers used in a second PCR of about 6 to 11 cycles were a sample-barcoded 5' primer and a J-beta primer mix. TCRdb reprocessed the 5' RACE reads via MiXCR and lists one record per CDR3 protein. The table shows over a million distinct CDR3 sequences, with around 55% occurring only once. The sequenced sample consisted of blood. The receptors shown here come from a man between 18 and 35 years old in good health.

The chain combines TRBV2 with TRBJ2-4; TRBD2 matches at 7 bases. The CDR3 is made up of 14 amino acids. J gave up 0 bases and V 8 bases, and 4 bases lay outside the gene matches. Germline V gene lookup returns CDR1 SNHLY and CDR2 FYNNEI. This CDR3 reads CASRAGLAKNIQYF. In DNA form, the CDR3 reads TGTGCCAGCCGAGCGGGGTTAGCCAAAAACATTCAGTACTTC.

V usage is TRBV7-8 and J usage is TRBJ2-3; 11 nucleotides agree with TRBD1. CDR1 is SGHVS and CDR2 is FQNEAQ in the germline V gene. Losses at the gene ends were 5 bases for V and 5 bases for J; bases not matched to a gene: 9. The CDR3 has 16 amino acids. The CDR3 DNA sequence: TGTGCCAGCAGCGACCCTGGACAGGGGGCGCAAGATACGCAGTATTTT. It yields the protein CASSDPGQGAQDTQYF.

This clonotype was seen more than once but under ten times. The chain couples TRBV4-3 to TRBJ1-5; D remains unclear. The V and J ends lost 1 base and 8 bases respectively, with 9 bases between them. The CDR3 totals 13 residues. Germline assignment: CDR1 LGHNA and CDR2 YSLEER. The CDR3 coding sequence is TGCGCCAGCAGCCAAGCCCACACGGAGCCCCAGCATTTT. It is translated as CASSQAHTEPQHF.

The chain uses TRBV12-5 and TRBJ2-5, with 7 positions matching TRBD1. The J segment lost 3 bases and the V segment lost 6 bases, leaving 4 bases of the junction unmatched. Germline V gene sequence: CDR1 LGHNT, CDR2 FRNRAP. The CDR3 is made up of 13 amino acids. CDR3 coding DNA: TGTGCTAGTGGGAGGGGGCTAGAAGAGACCCAGTACTTC. Translating gives CASGRGLEETQYF.

The J gene is TRBJ2-6, the V gene TRBV27; unclear D gene. Trimming took off 11 bases at V and 0 bases at J, with 11 bases between the two ends. Per the germline V gene, CDR1 is MNHEY and CDR2 is SMNVEV (reference sequence). The length of the CDR3 is 14 residues. The CDR3 here is CASRPFSGANVLTF. The CDR3 region has the DNA TGTGCCTCCCGGCCTTTCTCTGGGGCCAACGTCCTGACTTTC.

This rearrangement joins TRBV29-1 to TRBJ2-7, with 9 bases that match TRBD1. From germline, CDR1 is SQVTM and CDR2 ANQGSEA. V lost 4 bases and J lost 4; bases outside the gene matches: 2. CDR3 length: 12 amino acids. The CDR3 loop is CSVVDRGYEQYF. CDR3 nucleotide sequence: TGCAGCGTTGTGGACAGGGGTTACGAGCAGTACTTC.

J is TRBJ2-1 and V is TRBV4-2, with D maybe TRBD1 (5 bases). There are 13 residues in the CDR3. The V and J ends lost 7 bases and 9 bases respectively, with 16 bases between them. The germline V gene encodes CDR1 LGHNA and CDR2 YNFKEQ. CDR3 in DNA: TGTGCCAGCACCTATGGGGCCGCGAGTGAGCAGTTCTTC. This codes for CASTYGAASEQFF.

J is TRBJ1-6 and V is TRBV14; no reliable D call. V lost 4 bases to trimming and J lost 12 bases, with 16 bases between them. Germline V gives CDR1 SGHDN, CDR2 FVKESK. The CDR3 contains 14 residues. CDR3 in amino acids: CASSPLEGFGPLHF. The CDR3 DNA follows: TGTGCCAGCAGCCCGCTAGAAGGGTTTGGACCCCTCCACTTT.

In this sample, this clonotype turned up a few times. V is TRBV27 and J is TRBJ2-7; D is perhaps TRBD1 or TRBD2 (5 bases each). V lost 5 bases and J lost 6, with 14 bases in between. This CDR3 is 13 amino acids long. CDR1 is MNHEY and CDR2 is SMNVEV in the germline V gene (reference sequence). The CDR3 region is CASSLGPPAEQYF. CDR3 in DNA: TGTGCCAGCAGTCTGGGACCTCCGGCCGAGCAGTACTTC.

This clonotype was seen a few times. This chain joins TRBV3-1 and TRBJ1-5, with D tentatively TRBD1 (5 bases). The CDR3 is 15 residues long. Germline loops: CDR1 LGHDT, CDR2 YNNKEL (reference sequence). V shed 5 bases and J shed 3 bases, with 14 bases lying between them. CDR3 region: CASSSRDGINQPQHF. The CDR3 DNA reads TGTGCCAGCAGCTCCCGGGACGGGATCAATCAGCCCCAGCATTTT.

V gene TRBV7-2 combines with J gene TRBJ2-2; a possible D gene is TRBD2 (5 bases). The CDR3 contains 15 residues. CDR1 and CDR2 from the germline V gene are SGHTA and FQGNSA. The V and J ends lost 5 bases and 5 bases respectively, with 15 bases between them. The CDR3 region is CASSPSGRGTGELFF. DNA for the CDR3: TGTGCCAGCAGCCCCTCGGGTCGAGGGACCGGGGAGCTGTTTTTT.

This clonotype has only a few counts. The V gene is TRBV20-1, the J gene TRBJ1-2; D gene ambiguous. This CDR3 contains 17 residues. V was trimmed by 0 bases and J by 0 bases, leaving 17 bases between them. Germline V gene sequence: CDR1 DFQATT, CDR2 SNEGSKA (reference sequence). The CDR3 sequence: CSARDIERSLANYGYTF. The DNA of the CDR3 is TGCAGTGCTAGAGATATCGAAAGGTCCTTGGCTAACTATGGCTACACCTTC.

The rearrangement links TRBV2 to TRBJ2-3, with TRBD1 matching over 8 bases. CDR1 SNHLY and CDR2 FYNNEI come from the germline V gene. The CDR3 runs 13 residues. The trim removed 11 bases at V and 2 bases at J, leaving 6 bases unmatched. The CDR3 region is CADRGYITDTQYF. The CDR3 region has the DNA TGTGCCGACAGGGGTTATATCACAGATACGCAGTATTTT.

This clonotype showed up just a few times. J is TRBJ2-3 and V is TRBV7-2, with 7 bases lining up with TRBD2. CDR3 length equals 18 residues. V dropped 0 bases and J dropped 4; count of bases not matched to a gene: 13. The germline gives CDR1 SGHTA, CDR2 FQGNSA. CDR3 residues: CASSLASGNVFAADTQYF. The CDR3 DNA follows: TGTGCCAGCAGCTTAGCGAGCGGGAATGTATTTGCCGCAGATACGCAGTATTTT.

This clonotype showed up just a few times. The gene calls are TRBV20-1 and TRBJ2-2; maybe TRBD2 (6 bases). The CDR3 sequence is 16 residues long. The germline gives CDR1 DFQATT, CDR2 SNEGSKA (reference sequence). The V and J ends lost 4 bases and 3 bases respectively, with 18 bases between them. CDR3 nucleotides: TGCAGTGCTAACTCGGGGCCTAGCGCTTACACCGGGGAGCTGTTTTTT. It is translated as CSANSGPSAYTGELFF.

This chain uses TRBV10-3 with TRBJ1-2; 8 nucleotides align to TRBD1. Germline V gene lookup returns CDR1 ENHRY and CDR2 SYGVKD. The junction had 10 bases not matched to a gene; V was cut back by 6 bases and J by 4 bases. The CDR3 contains 15 residues. The DNA of the CDR3 is TGTGCCATCAGGGAAGAGGCAGGGGGCCTCTATGGCTACACCTTC. It encodes CAIREEAGGLYGYTF.

Concerning this clonotype: It is unclear where the CDR3 begins or ends on the DNA, so no DNA is shown, and the CDR3 is as TCRdb lists it. This chain links TRBV11-2 with TRBJ1-1; TRBD1 is the table's D call and was not checked against the DNA. Germline V gene lookup returns CDR1 SGHAT and CDR2 FQNNGV. The CDR3 is made up of 22 amino acids, end residues included. CDR3 region: CASSTGDEKYFGPGTRETEAFF.

The chain combines TRBV5-1 with TRBJ2-7, with 8 bases identical to TRBD1. V lost 2 bases and J lost 4; bases outside the gene matches: 11. Germline V gives CDR1 SGHRS, CDR2 YFSETQ. The CDR3 loop spans 16 amino acids. The CDR3 nucleotides read TGCGCCAGCAGCTTACACCCGGGACAGGCCTCATACGAGCAGTACTTC. This codes for CASSLHPGQASYEQYF.

The chain is built from TRBV10-3 and TRBJ2-6; 7 positions agree with TRBD1. CDR3 length: 16 amino acids. V lost 10 bases and J lost 0; bases outside the gene matches: 9. Germline V lookup: CDR1 ENHRY, CDR2 SYGVKD. CDR3 residues: CATQRTGFSGANVLTF. DNA for the CDR3: TGTGCCACGCAGCGGACAGGCTTCTCTGGGGCCAACGTCCTGACTTTC.

The chain links TRBV20-1 to TRBJ1-5; D gene ambiguous. V was shortened by 0 bases and J by 6 bases, with 9 bases between the two germline ends. The CDR3 covers 13 residues. Germline CDR1 DFQATT, CDR2 SNEGSKA (reference sequence). In nucleotides, the CDR3 is TGCAGTGCTAGAGATCAAGTAGGTCAGCCCCAGCATTTT. Amino acids: CSARDQVGQPQHF.

Written as DNA, the CDR3 is TGCAGCGCTACCAGGGAATGGGAAAACATTCAGTACTTC. This codes for CSATREWENIQYF. The J gene is TRBJ2-4, the V gene TRBV29-1; the D gene is possibly TRBD1 (5 bases). The CDR3 runs to 13 residues. The V gene's germline CDR1 is SQVTM and CDR2 ANQGSEA. The V end lost 7 bases, the J end lost 5 bases, and 15 bases lay between the germline ends.

This clonotype has only a few counts. The V and J genes are TRBV29-1 and TRBJ1-1, with unresolved D. The ends were cut back, 7 bases at V and 1 base at J, with 10 bases in the middle. This CDR3 has 12 residues. CDR1 is SQVTM and CDR2 is ANQGSEA in the germline V gene. This chain's CDR3 is CSAAEPNTEAFF. DNA of the CDR3: TGCAGCGCTGCCGAGCCGAACACTGAAGCTTTCTTT.

This chain connects TRBV28 to TRBJ1-1, with TRBD1 matching over 9 bases. Germline V gene sequence: CDR1 MDHEN, CDR2 SYDVKM. Trimming removed 5 bases from V and 1 base from J; junction bases left unmatched: 5. CDR3 length: 15 amino acids. CDR3 loop: CASSTRDRENTEAFF. As DNA, the CDR3 is TGTGCCAGCAGTACCCGGGACAGGGAGAACACTGAAGCTTTCTTT.

The chain joins TRBV7-9 to TRBJ2-3, with D tentatively TRBD1 or TRBD2 (7 bases each). V was shortened by 5 bases and J by 5 bases, with 23 bases between the two germline ends. CDR3 size: 17 residues. Per germline, CDR1 SEHNR and CDR2 FQNEAQ (reference sequence). The CDR3 reads CASSGRMPPRGGDTQYF. CDR3 bases: TGTGCCAGCAGCGGACGGATGCCACCCAGGGGGGGAGATACGCAGTATTTT.

This clonotype showed up just a few times. This chain joins TRBV6-4 and TRBJ2-3; no clear D. The CDR3 runs to 15 residues. Trimming took 5 bases from V and 0 from J, leaving 12 bases between them. The germline CDR1 and CDR2 sequences are MRHNA and SNTAGT. This CDR3 is CASSYLAASTDTQYF. The CDR3 region has the DNA TGTGCCAGCAGTTACCTGGCAGCTAGCACAGATACGCAGTATTTT.

This chain connects TRBV10-3 to TRBJ2-3; D not certain. Trimming removed 6 bases from V and 2 bases from J, with 6 bases in between. Germline CDR1 and CDR2: ENHRY and SYGVKD. The CDR3 length is 12 residues. The CDR3 loop is CAIRNSTDTQYF. CDR3 nucleotides: TGTGCCATCAGGAACTCCACAGATACGCAGTATTTT.

As to this clonotype: At one boundary the junction diverges from the germline segment, which might be a read error. The chain couples TRBV29-1 to TRBJ2-1, with TRBD1 matching 7 bases. The CDR3 is 12 residues long. Germline V gene sequence: CDR1 SQVTM, CDR2 ANQGSEA. The CDR3 DNA follows: TGTAGAGGTTCGACAGGGTCGCATGAGCAGTTCTTC. Protein sequence: CRGSTGSHEQFF.

This clonotype was seen a handful of times. The chain couples TRBV20-1 to TRBJ2-7, with D possibly being TRBD1 (6 bases). Germline loops: CDR1 DFQATT, CDR2 SNEGSKA (reference sequence). V was shortened by 0 bases and J by 6 bases, with 9 bases between the two germline ends. This CDR3 contains 12 residues. This CDR3 reads CSARDGGGEQYF. The CDR3 DNA sequence: TGCAGTGCTAGAGATGGGGGCGGCGAGCAGTACTTC.

This chain links TRBV15 with TRBJ2-6; D unclear. Germline CDR1 and CDR2: LNHNV and YYDKDF (reference sequence). The CDR3 length is 16 residues. V lost 0 bases to trimming and J lost 2 bases, with 8 bases between them. In nucleotides, the CDR3 is TGTGCCACCAGCAGAGATACCGTCCCTGGGGCCAACGTCCTGACTTTC. Translation: CATSRDTVPGANVLTF.

DNA for the CDR3: TGCGCCAGCAGCCAAACCCCCATGGTCTTAGGGGACATTCAGTACTTC. Translated: CASSQTPMVLGDIQYF. The chain has TRBV4-3 and TRBJ2-4; weak D call: TRBD1 (5 bases). The CDR3 is made up of 16 amino acids. Trimming removed 2 bases at V and 8 bases at J, with 19 bases between. Germline V gene data show CDR1 as LGHNA and CDR2 as YSLEER.